Here is one TCR beta chain with its context. Its antigen remains unknown. These data belong to a study of cytomegalovirus exposure and HLA in healthy donors. Overall study results and limits: The listing of approximately 160 TCR beta chains classed them as cytomegalovirus-associated. A later analysis found most CMV-associated TCR beta chains apparently HLA-restricted. Solely CMV serostatus was available to characterize immune exposure. Prior analysis indicated that the majority of TCR beta V segments exhibited productivity approximately 90% or approximately 30% of the time.

The primer mix had 60 Vbeta and 13 Jbeta primers. Some clones are missing from TCRdb's copy, which holds only in-frame ones; the method was immunoSEQ multiplex PCR. The table lists some 180,000 clones, around 86% of them singletons. The CDR3 totals 14 residues. Trimming removed 1 base at V and 1 base at J, with 7 bases between. Germline loops: CDR1 SGHAT, CDR2 FQNNGV. The receptor comes from a male donor in good health and CMV-seronegative. Sequenced material: PBMCs. The V gene is TRBV11-2, the J gene TRBJ2-5; D gene unclear. The CDR3 is CASSLVQLQETQYF. The CDR3, as DNA: TGTGCCAGCAGCTTAGTACAGCTCCAAGAGACCCAGTACTTC.